What follows are 22 T cell receptor beta chains derived from one specimen sequenced in a study of blood T cell repertoires in COVID-19. Only in-frame clones appear in the TCRdb table, and some are missing; sequencing was by immunoSEQ multiplex PCR. Among 110,000 to 150,000 clones listed, 75% to 90% were seen once. The sequencing sample was made of PBMCs or T cells enriched from blood (not recorded which). The receptor set was obtained from a man in his forties or fifties who had recovered from COVID-19.

The chain employs TRBV6-5 and TRBJ1-2, with TRBD1 matching over 7 bases. V shed 4 bases, J shed 4 bases, and the junction held 9 bases outside the gene matches. CDR1 is MNHEY and CDR2 is SVGAGI in the germline V gene. The CDR3 runs to 15 residues. The CDR3 spells CASSSNDRDAYGYTF. Written as DNA, the CDR3 is TGTGCCAGCAGTTCAAACGACAGGGACGCCTATGGCTACACCTTC.

The chain couples TRBV9 to TRBJ2-2; TRBD2 aligns across 8 bases. The CDR3 spans 16 residues. J gave up 1 base and V 0 bases, and 2 bases lay outside the gene matches. The germline V gene has CDR1 SGDLS and CDR2 YYNGEE. The CDR3 is CASSVGLAGNTGELFF. The CDR3 bases are TGTGCCAGCAGCGTAGGGCTAGCGGGGAACACCGGGGAGCTGTTTTTT.

V and J are TRBV4-2 and TRBJ1-2; the match to TRBD1 covers 7 bases. Unmatched junction bases numbered 5, after V lost 0 bases and J lost 4 bases. CDR1 LGHNA and CDR2 YNFKEQ come from the germline V gene. The CDR3 is 15 residues long. CDR3 protein: CASSQDRGFSYGYTF. CDR3 in DNA: TGTGCCAGCAGCCAAGACAGGGGGTTCAGCTATGGCTACACCTTC.

The V and J genes are TRBV7-9 and TRBJ2-5; TRBD1 matches at 8 bases. Germline assignment: CDR1 SEHNR and CDR2 FQNEAQ (reference sequence). Unmatched junction bases numbered 0, after V lost 3 bases and J lost 3 bases. The CDR3 loop spans 13 amino acids. CDR3 residues: CASSLDREETQYF. The CDR3 DNA sequence: TGTGCCAGCAGCTTGGACAGGGAAGAGACCCAGTACTTC.

DNA of the CDR3: TGTGCCAGCAGCCAAGGGACACAATATAGGGACACTGAAGCTTTCTTT. Its translation: CASSQGTQYRDTEAFF. This chain links TRBV5-4 with TRBJ1-1; D possibly corresponds to TRBD1 (6 bases). Germline values: CDR1 SGHNT, CDR2 YYREEE (reference sequence). Trimming removed 4 bases at V and 3 bases at J, with 19 bases between. The CDR3 has 16 amino acids.

The V gene is TRBV3-1 (or the pseudogene TRBV3-2), the J gene TRBJ1-5; D gene uncertain. V was cut by 1 base and J by 10 bases, with 14 bases left in between. Germline loops: CDR1 LGHDT, CDR2 YNNKEL (reference sequence). CDR3 length: 14 residues. Here the CDR3 DNA reads TGTGCCAGCAGCCAAGGACAATGGGTGGTCCCCCAGCATTTT. Protein product: CASSQGQWVVPQHF.

The chain recombines TRBV5-6 with TRBJ1-2, with TRBD1 matching 7 bases. Per germline, CDR1 SGHDT and CDR2 YYEEEE. The V and J ends lost 2 bases and 4 bases, in that order; junction bases with no gene match: 5. The CDR3 is made up of 14 amino acids. The CDR3 loop reads CASSFLDRIYGYTF. The CDR3 DNA is TGTGCCAGCAGCTTTTTGGACAGGATCTATGGCTACACCTTC.

The CDR3 loop reads CASSLWPQMVSRNQPQHF. As DNA, the CDR3 is TGTGCCAGCAGCTTATGGCCTCAGATGGTATCCCGCAATCAGCCCCAGCATTTT. V gene TRBV7-6 combines with J gene TRBJ1-5; D uncertain. CDR3 size: 18 residues. V dropped 2 bases and J dropped 2 bases, with 19 bases sitting between them. Germline CDR1 and CDR2: SGHVS and FNYEAQ.

This sequence joins TRBV18 and TRBJ1-1; D is possibly TRBD1 (5 bases). V dropped 2 bases and J dropped 3 bases, with 16 bases sitting between them. There are 16 residues in the CDR3. Germline lookup yields CDR1 KGHSH and CDR2 LQKENI. In DNA, the CDR3 is TGTGCCAGCTCACCAGTCTCTACAGGAGCATACACTGAAGCTTTCTTT. Its translation: CASSPVSTGAYTEAFF.

The chain has TRBV7-8 and TRBJ2-5; D possibly corresponds to TRBD1 (6 bases). CDR1 SGHVS and CDR2 FQNEAQ come from the germline V gene. V lost 1 base, J lost 4 bases, and 10 bases lay in between. The length of the CDR3 is 14 residues. The CDR3 DNA is TGTGCCAGCAGCTTAGGTGGCAGGGGAGAGACCCAGTACTTC. Residues: CASSLGGRGETQYF.

The gene calls are TRBV6-8 and TRBJ2-1; TRBD2 might be the D (5 bases). The V gene lost 5 bases and the J gene lost 0 bases, with 17 bases spanning the gap. Germline assignment: CDR1 MNHGY and CDR2 SAAAGT. The CDR3 is 17 residues long. The CDR3, as DNA: TGTGCCAGCAGTCCATCCGCGGAGGAGAGCTCCTACAATGAGCAGTTCTTC. Protein: CASSPSAEESSYNEQFF.

CDR3 coding DNA: TGTGCCAGCGGCCTTGGAGGGGGCCCTAACACAGATACGCAGTATTTT. Translated, it gives CASGLGGGPNTDTQYF. This chain joins TRBV7-9 and TRBJ2-3, with a possible D match to TRBD1 (7 bases). This CDR3 has 16 residues. V was clipped by 8 bases and J by 2 bases, with 20 bases between them. Germline lookup yields CDR1 SEHNR and CDR2 FQNEAQ (reference sequence). Complete variable domain (other parts from reference TRBV7-9 and TRBJ2-3): DTGVSQNPRHKITKRGQNVTFRCDPISEHNRLYWYRQTLGQGPEFLTYFQNEAQLEKSRLLSDRFSAERPKGSFSTLEIQRTEQGDSAMYLCASGLGGGPNTDTQYFGPGTRLTVL.

This clone appeared a single time. The chain links TRBV5-1 to TRBJ1-3; D is uncertain. The CDR3 is 15 amino acids. The germline V and J ends were trimmed by 3 bases and 0 bases, with 10 bases remaining between them. Germline assignment: CDR1 SGHRS and CDR2 YFSETQ. The CDR3 region is CASSSSGSSGNTIYF. The CDR3 DNA follows: TGCGCCAGCAGCTCTTCAGGAAGCTCTGGAAACACCATATATTTT.

The chain recombines TRBV7-9 with TRBJ1-1; 9 nucleotides agree with TRBD1. V lost 5 bases and J lost 8; bases outside the gene matches: 3. The CDR3 length is 12 residues. Germline lookup yields CDR1 SEHNR and CDR2 FQNEAQ (reference sequence). The CDR3 reads CASSRGTGEAFF. CDR3 in DNA: TGTGCCAGCAGCCGTGGGACAGGGGAAGCTTTCTTT.

The chain couples TRBV28 to TRBJ1-5; 7 nucleotides line up with TRBD1. Losses at the gene ends were 2 bases for V and 9 bases for J; bases not matched to a gene: 10. Germline CDR1 is MDHEN and CDR2 is SYDVKM. The CDR3 contains 15 residues. The CDR3 region is CASSLGGTARRPQHF. DNA of the CDR3: TGTGCCAGCAGTTTAGGTGGGACAGCCCGTCGGCCCCAGCATTTT.

This chain joins TRBV14 and TRBJ1-2, with 9 bases identical to TRBD1. J was trimmed by 13 bases and V by 6 bases; bases with no gene match: 9. CDR1 and CDR2 from the germline V gene are SGHDN and FVKESK. The CDR3 loop spans 12 amino acids. The CDR3 nucleotides read TGTGCCAGCAGGAAAACCTACAGGGGGCTCACCTTC. This encodes CASRKTYRGLTF. Combining the CDR3 with reference TRBV14 and TRBJ1-2 gives the whole variable domain EAGVTQFPSHSVIEKGQTVTLRCDPISGHDNLYWYRRVMGKEIKFLLHFVKESKQDESGMPNNRFLAERTGGTYSTLKVQPAELEDSGVYFCASRKTYRGLTFGSGTRLTVV.

The chain couples TRBV4-1 to TRBJ2-7; D uncertain. V lost 0 bases and J 4 bases, leaving 13 bases between the germline ends. Per the germline V gene, CDR1 is MGHRA and CDR2 is YSYEKL. CDR3 length equals 15 residues. CDR3 sequence reads: CASSQDPGQIYEQYF. CDR3 coding DNA: TGCGCCAGCAGCCAAGATCCTGGGCAGATTTACGAGCAGTACTTC.

V gene TRBV9 combines with J gene TRBJ2-5; the D gene is possibly TRBD2 (6 bases). Trimming removed 0 bases from V and 5 bases from J, with 17 bases in between. CDR3 length: 16 amino acids. CDR1 and CDR2 (germline): SGDLS, YYNGEE. The CDR3 is CASSVGRASSFETQYF. The CDR3 region has the DNA TGTGCCAGCAGCGTAGGGAGGGCTAGCTCCTTCGAGACCCAGTACTTC.

The chain couples TRBV5-3 to TRBJ2-7; D is perhaps TRBD2 (6 bases). TRBV5-3 is reported as an ORF; its role is uncertain. The germline V and J ends were trimmed by 0 bases and 4 bases, with 11 bases remaining between them. The CDR3 is made up of 14 amino acids. The CDR3 DNA reads TGTGCCAGAAGCTTGGACAGTGGAGGGTACGAGCAGTACTTC. Its translation is CARSLDSGGYEQYF.

V is TRBV7-3 and J is TRBJ1-5, with D tentatively TRBD1 (6 bases). CDR1 and CDR2 (germline): SGHTA, FQGTGA. There are 15 residues in the CDR3. V lost 2 bases and J 6 bases, leaving 14 bases between the germline ends. CDR3: CASSLYREEVQPQHF. CDR3 nucleotide sequence: TGTGCCAGCAGCTTATACAGGGAAGAGGTTCAGCCCCAGCATTTT.

The chain uses TRBV6-2 or TRBV6-3 and TRBJ1-4; 7 nucleotides line up with TRBD1. Germline-derived CDR1 and CDR2 are MNHEY and SVGEGT. The CDR3 contains 15 residues. Trimming cost V 4 bases and J 4 bases; bases outside gene matches: 6. Here the CDR3 reads CASSSGQVINEKLFF. In nucleotides, the CDR3 is TGTGCCAGCAGTTCCGGACAGGTGATTAATGAAAAACTGTTTTTT.

CDR3 sequence: CASRTYRGTSNQPQHF. In nucleotides, the CDR3 is TGTGCCAGCAGGACGTACAGGGGGACGAGCAATCAGCCCCAGCATTTT. V gene TRBV27 combines with J gene TRBJ1-5; 8 bases map to TRBD1. The J segment lost 1 base and the V segment lost 6 bases, leaving 8 bases of the junction unmatched. This CDR3 is 16 amino acids long. Germline V gene data show CDR1 as MNHEY and CDR2 as SMNVEV (reference sequence).